The subject of this entry is one T cell receptor beta chain. The sample originates from a study of cytomegalovirus exposure and HLA in healthy donors. After removal of 6 bases from V and 2 bases from J, the junction contained 7 bases not matched to a gene. The germline V gene encodes CDR1 MDHEN and CDR2 SYDVKM. The CDR3 spans 16 residues. The PCR ran on 60 Vbeta and 13 Jbeta primers. The table came from immunoSEQ multiplex PCR; TCRdb's copy has only in-frame clones and leaves some out. The sample consists of about 93,000 clones, 70% to 85% of them appearing once. The clonotype was recovered from a man between 50 and 59 years old in good health and CMV-seronegative. J is TRBJ2-2 and V is TRBV28; 9 bases match TRBD2. The specimen sequenced was PBMCs. CDR3 amino acids: CASSLAGVPNTGELFF. CDR3 coding DNA: TGTGCCAGCAGCTTAGCGGGAGTTCCTAACACCGGGGAGCTGTTTTTT.